By frequency in the sample, the clone carrying this T cell receptor beta chain is medium-sized. Time point given: blood at routine non-recurrence follow-up after resection. TCRdb passed the 5' RACE reads through MiXCR, listing each CDR3 protein once. This table has tens of thousands of distinct CDR3 sequences, about 10% appearing once. The CDR3 sequence is 13 residues long. Trimming took off 6 bases at V and 6 bases at J, with 14 bases between the two ends. This record belongs to a study of spatial heterogeneity in lung cancer. The specimen comprised PBMCs, sampled at follow-up. V gene TRBV12-3 or TRBV12-4 combines with J gene TRBJ2-5; tentative D call: TRBD1 (5 bases). The TCR was taken from a female donor with early-stage non-small cell lung cancer. The DNA for the CDR3 is TGTGCCAGCAGAATAGGGGTCTTGCAGACCCAGTACTTC. Translating gives CASRIGVLQTQYF.